This TCR beta chain originates from a study of early T cells in non-severe SARS-CoV-2 infection. On the study more broadly: The input, bulk RNA from unsorted whole blood, was sequenced, and chains were unpaired.

The V gene's germline CDR1 is SQVTM and CDR2 ANQGSEA. V shed 3 bases and J shed 5 bases, with 10 bases lying between them. This CDR3 has 12 amino acids. In this sample, this clonotype turned up a few times. MiXCR, run by TCRdb on the 5' RACE reads, gives a single entry per CDR3 protein. The data contain around 60,000 distinct CDR3 sequences, about 12% of them singletons. The V call is TRBV29-1, the J call TRBJ2-5; D is ambiguous. Sequenced input: whole blood. This TCR derives from an adult who was a healthcare worker with PCR-confirmed SARS-CoV-2 infection or an uninfected control (not recorded which). The CDR3 here is CSVEKGGETQYF. Here the CDR3 DNA reads TGCAGCGTTGAGAAGGGCGGCGAGACCCAGTACTTC.